Listed here are 3 T cell receptor beta chains from one sample, sequenced in a study of control samples from healthy donors and cancer patients. The assay was immunoSEQ multiplex PCR, and TCRdb's table has in-frame clones only and misses some. The table shows 45,000 to 60,000 clones, with around 90% occurring only once. Sequences were obtained from PBMCs. The origin of the receptors is a man in his sixties with head and neck cancer.

This clone appeared once. The V and J genes are TRBV7-6 and TRBJ2-1; 8 nucleotides line up with TRBD2. V shed 5 bases and J 6 bases; nucleotides not matched to a gene: 12. The CDR3 loop spans 16 amino acids. CDR1 is SGHVS, CDR2 FNYEAQ, per germline. The CDR3: CASSPPTSAIGNEQFF. DNA of the CDR3: TGTGCCAGCAGCCCACCGACTAGCGCTATAGGCAATGAGCAGTTCTTC. Together with reference TRBV7-6 and TRBJ2-1, the CDR3 gives the full variable domain: GAGVSQSPRYKVTKRGQDVALRCDPISGHVSLYWYRQALGQGPEFLTYFNYEAQQDKSGLPNDRFSAERPEGSISTLTIQRTEQRDSAMYRCASSPPTSAIGNEQFFGPGTRLTVL.

The chain employs TRBV6-6 and TRBJ2-7, with D possibly matching TRBD1 (5 bases). Trimming removed 7 bases from V and 6 bases from J, with 10 bases in between. The CDR3 has 11 residues. Per the germline V gene, CDR1 is MNHNY and CDR2 is SVGAGI (reference sequence). CDR3 coding DNA: TGTGCCAGCACCGCCCAGGGCGAGCAGTACTTC. Its translation: CASTAQGEQYF.

The sample holds one count of this clone. The chain has TRBV6-2 or TRBV6-3 and TRBJ1-2, with 7 bases aligning to TRBD1. V was pared by 5 bases and J by 8 bases, with 11 bases of the junction left unmatched. The length of the CDR3 is 14 residues. The V gene's germline CDR1 is MNHEY and CDR2 SVGEGT. In DNA form, the CDR3 reads TGTGCCAGCAGTCCGGGACAGCTCAGGGAGGGCTACACCTTC. It specifies CASSPGQLREGYTF.